The present entry profiles one T cell receptor (beta chain) with its context. The record originates from a study of blood T cell repertoires in COVID-19. J lost 8 bases, V lost 7 bases, and 14 bases had no gene match. From germline, CDR1 is MDHEN and CDR2 SYDVKM. The CDR3 spans 16 residues. Measured with immunoSEQ multiplex PCR; TCRdb has only the in-frame clones, and not every one. This sample has over 200,000 clones; 80% to 90% occur once, and the top ten carry about 7.3%. Specimen: peripheral blood. The J gene is TRBJ2-1, the V gene TRBV28; 10 bases are shared with TRBD1. The origin of this receptor is a woman aged 50 to 65 with active or convalescent COVID-19. For the CDR3, the DNA is TGTGCCAGCAACCCCAGGGGGGGACAGGGGATCGATGAGCAGTTCTTC. Translation gives CASNPRGGQGIDEQFF.